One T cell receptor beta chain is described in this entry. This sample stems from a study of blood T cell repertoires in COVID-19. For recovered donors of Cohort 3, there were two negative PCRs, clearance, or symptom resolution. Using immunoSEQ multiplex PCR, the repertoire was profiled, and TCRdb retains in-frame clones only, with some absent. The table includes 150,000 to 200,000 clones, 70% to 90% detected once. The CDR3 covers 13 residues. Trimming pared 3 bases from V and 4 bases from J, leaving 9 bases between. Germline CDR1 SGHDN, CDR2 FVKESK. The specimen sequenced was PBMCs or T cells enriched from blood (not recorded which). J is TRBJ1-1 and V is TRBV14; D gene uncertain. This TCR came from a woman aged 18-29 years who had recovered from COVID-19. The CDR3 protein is CASSQLAGTEAFF. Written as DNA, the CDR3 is TGTGCCAGCAGCCAGCTTGCGGGCACTGAAGCTTTCTTT.